This record concerns one TCR beta chain sequence. This sample is part of a study of OX40 agonist ivuxolimab in advanced cancers. Study at large: Males comprised around 78% of the group, whose mean age was approximately 60 years (range 23 to 79). Allowance was made for prior anti-PD-1, anti-PD-L1 or anti-CTLA-4 therapy, and about 40% had some.

Assay: immunoSEQ multiplex PCR; the TCRdb copy retains only in-frame clones and omits some. This sample carries 50,000 to 70,000 clones, approximately 92% of them seen once, and the ten largest clones take more than 13%. The study sampled blood at baseline, cycle 4 day 1, and cycle 7 day 1. V was cut by 5 bases and J by 0 bases, with 7 bases left in between. The germline gives CDR1 GTSNPN, CDR2 SVGIG (reference sequence). The CDR3 runs to 12 residues. This clonotype was obtained from an adult with an advanced solid tumor such as melanoma, head and neck, liver or kidney cancer. The sequenced sample was CD4+ or CD8+ T cells sorted from blood, obtained in a trial of the OX40 agonist ivuxolimab. The chain is built from TRBV30 and TRBJ1-1; D call uncertain. The CDR3: CAWGFLNTEAFF. The CDR3 DNA follows: TGTGCCTGGGGTTTCTTGAACACTGAAGCTTTCTTT.